The 10 T cell receptor beta chains given below trace back to one sample, sequenced in a study of CD8 T cells in Susac syndrome. When the RNA was reverse transcribed, random hexamers were used with an input of about 0.45 to 1 ug. TCRdb re-called the immunoSEQ multiplex PCR reads through MiXCR, storing one row per CDR3 protein. Altogether about 180,000 distinct CDR3 sequences are present, almost 96% being singletons, with the ten largest covering approximately 0.09%. The sample taken for sequencing was CD4+ T cells from PBMCs. The receptors come from a human donor with multiple sclerosis.

V and J are TRBV9 and TRBJ2-1; 8 bases align to TRBD2. V lost 0 bases to trimming and J lost 6 bases; unmatched junction nucleotides: 5. Per the germline V gene, CDR1 is SGDLS and CDR2 is YYNGEE. The CDR3 is 15 residues long. In nucleotides, the CDR3 is TGTGCCAGCAGCGTAGGCGGGCGGGGGGCCAATGAGCAGTTCTTC. As protein: CASSVGGRGANEQFF.

This clonotype was counted once. This sequence joins TRBV3-1 and TRBJ1-2, with TRBD1 matching 11 bases. CDR3 length: 16 residues. The germline V gene has CDR1 LGHDT and CDR2 YNNKEL (reference sequence). With V trimmed by 2 bases and J by 6 bases, 8 bases remained unmatched. This CDR3 is CASSQPSRTGGHGYTF. CDR3 sequence (DNA): TGTGCCAGCAGCCAACCCTCGAGGACAGGGGGCCATGGCTACACCTTC.

The chain recombines TRBV11-2 with TRBJ2-3; D is possibly TRBD1 (6 bases). CDR1 and CDR2 (germline): SGHAT, FQNNGV. Trimming took off 2 bases at V and 4 bases at J, with 16 bases between the two ends. There are 16 residues in the CDR3. In DNA, the CDR3 is TGTGCCAGCAGCTTATCAAGGGGGATACACGCAGATACGCAGTATTTT. This codes for CASSLSRGIHADTQYF.

J is TRBJ2-3 and V is TRBV24-1, with 7 nucleotides matching TRBD2. V lost 0 bases and J lost 0; bases outside the gene matches: 5. This CDR3 comprises 17 residues. Germline V gene sequence: CDR1 KGHDR, CDR2 SFDVKD. CDR3 sequence (DNA): TGTGCCACCAGTGATTTGGGTAGCGGGTCTAGCACAGATACGCAGTATTTT. Translated, it gives CATSDLGSGSSTDTQYF.

CDR3 bases: TGTGCCAGCAGCGTAGTAGCGGGGGGGCTCAATGAGCAGTTCTTC. It encodes CASSVVAGGLNEQFF. The chain links TRBV9 to TRBJ2-1, with TRBD2 matching 11 bases. Germline V CDR1 and CDR2: SGDLS, YYNGEE. J lost 6 bases, V lost 0 bases, and 2 bases had no gene match. This CDR3 region has 15 residues.

The V and J genes are TRBV20-1 and TRBJ1-1, with D hard to call. The V gene lost 3 bases and the J gene lost 2 bases, with 13 bases spanning the gap. This CDR3 has 14 residues. Germline V gene data show CDR1 as DFQATT and CDR2 as SNEGSKA (reference sequence). CDR3: CSASRRLFNTEAFF. The CDR3 region has the DNA TGCAGTGCTAGCCGGCGGCTGTTCAACACTGAAGCTTTCTTT.

The V call is TRBV7-9, the J call TRBJ2-3, with unresolved D. CDR1 and CDR2 (germline): SEHNR, FQNEAQ (reference sequence). The CDR3 has 14 amino acids. V lost 5 bases, J lost 2 bases, and 11 bases lay in between. This CDR3 reads CASSPTRVTDTQYF. Here the CDR3 DNA reads TGTGCCAGCAGCCCGACACGGGTCACAGATACGCAGTATTTT.

The chain links TRBV27 to TRBJ1-1, with 11 positions matching TRBD1. The V segment lost 6 bases and the J segment 4 bases; nucleotides outside the gene matches: 16. This CDR3 contains 18 residues. Germline assignment: CDR1 MNHEY and CDR2 SMNVEV (reference sequence). The CDR3 bases are TGTGCCAGCAGAGGCGGACAGGGGGCGTTCATTAGCGGCACTGAAGCTTTCTTT. Translating gives CASRGGQGAFISGTEAFF.

J is TRBJ2-1 and V is TRBV20-1; 10 positions match TRBD2. Germline loops: CDR1 DFQATT, CDR2 SNEGSKA (reference sequence). This CDR3 region has 15 residues. With V trimmed by 3 bases and J by 5 bases, 7 bases remained unmatched. CDR3 coding DNA: TGCAGTGCTAGGGCGGGACTAGCGTTCCACAATGAGCAGTTCTTC. It specifies CSARAGLAFHNEQFF.

The V gene is TRBV20-1, the J gene TRBJ2-3, with D unclear. This CDR3 has 13 amino acids. V lost 0 bases and J 3 bases, leaving 7 bases between the germline ends. Germline CDR1 is DFQATT and CDR2 is SNEGSKA (reference sequence). This CDR3 reads CSARDPGTDTQYF. The CDR3 nucleotides read TGCAGTGCTAGAGATCCTGGTACAGATACGCAGTATTTT.